In its sample, the clone carrying this T cell receptor (beta chain) was seen many times. Its target is unknown. The unsorted libraries originated from 2 million PBMCs that had been stored at -80 C. CDR3 length equals 14 residues. The V and J ends lost 6 bases and 5 bases, in that order; junction bases with no gene match: 7. The V gene's germline CDR1 is SGHVS and CDR2 FQNEAQ. This record comes from a study of neurological immune-mediated disorders. The cDNA came from 5'RACE, which used 10-nucleotide random UMIs. MiXCR, run by TCRdb on the 5' RACE reads, gives a single entry per CDR3 protein. The sample records about 95,000 distinct CDR3 sequences, 3.5% to 4% being singletons. Study-wide results and caveats: Private repertoires in all groups were suggested by the absence of shared CDR3 amino acid sequences among expanded clones across subjects.

Sequenced input: PBMCs. This receptor was obtained from a woman aged 18-30 years with multiple sclerosis. J is TRBJ1-2 and V is TRBV7-8; TRBD1 matches at 9 bases. CDR3 DNA: TGTGCCAGCAGTCGAACAGGGGGCTCATATGGCTACACCTTC. This sequence encodes CASSRTGGSYGYTF.